These 12 T cell receptor beta chains originate from one sample sequenced in a study of CD8+ T cells in alopecia areata. Sequencing templates came from extracted RNA that was reverse transcribed into cDNA. Profiling relied on immunoSEQ multiplex PCR, and the TCRdb table lists in-frame clones only, not all of them. The sample presents approximately 300,000 clones, none singletons. After pooling, cutaneous lymph node cells were sorted with CD4, CD8alpha, NKG2D, NKG2ACE and other markers. Sequencing used CD4+ T cells sorted from a lymph node. The origin of the receptors is a C3H/HeJ mouse with alopecia areata. Mouse MHC haplotype: H2-k.

This clone turned up a few times. Genes and germline come from the mouse. The read ends 4 residues before the CDR3 terminus; that terminus is restored from the germline J gene. This chain links TRBV1 with TRBJ1-1, with 10 bases identical to TRBD1. CDR3 length equals 15 residues. CDR1 and CDR2 from the germline V gene are NSQYPW and LRSPGD (reference sequence). Trimming cost V 3 bases and J 4 bases; bases outside gene matches: 5. CDR3 protein: CTCSARTGGGTEVFF. The DNA read from the CDR3 is TGCACCTGCAGTGCCAGGACAGGGGGGGGCACA.

This clone showed up just a few times. Here the gene names and germline are mouse. The CDR3 extends 4 residues past the end of the read, so its final part is completed from the germline J gene. Other DNA sequences in the same sample also yield this CDR3. The chain uses TRBV31 and TRBJ2-2, with 7 bases aligning to TRBD1. The germline V gene encodes CDR1 GKSSPN and CDR2 SITVG. The CDR3 consists of 15 residues. Trimming at V came to 3 bases and at J to 0 bases, leaving 4 bases not matched to a gene. The CDR3 loop reads CAWSPGQSNTGQLYF. The sequenced part of the CDR3 DNA is TGTGCCTGGAGCCCGGGACAGTCAAACACCGGG.

Comments on this clone: The gene names here belong to mouse. The read ends 4 residues before the CDR3 terminus; that terminus is restored from the germline J gene. Other DNA sequences within the sample encode an identical CDR3. The V and J genes are TRBV19 and TRBJ2-3, with D possibly being TRBD2 (5 bases). V was pared by 2 bases and J by 0 bases, with 7 bases between. The CDR3 covers 14 residues. Germline CDR1 and CDR2: FNHDT and SITEND (reference sequence). The CDR3 reads CASSIPGSAETLYF. The DNA read from the CDR3 is TGTGCCAGCAGTATTCCTGGGAGTGCAGAA.

This clone has a handful of counts. Mouse gene names apply. The read ends 4 residues early relative to the CDR3; the germline J gene fills the gap. The rearrangement uses TRBV5 and TRBJ2-3, with 9 nucleotides matching TRBD2. Trimming at V came to 0 bases and at J to 0 bases, leaving 7 bases not matched to a gene. Germline V lookup: CDR1 LGHNA, CDR2 YNLKQL (reference sequence). This CDR3 has 18 amino acids. CDR3 in amino acids: CASSQEIWGGTSAETLYF. The part of the CDR3 DNA that was read is TGTGCCAGCAGCCAAGAAATCTGGGGGGGAACTAGTGCAGAA.

About this clone itself: Genes and germline are mouse. The sequence runs out 4 residues before the end of the CDR3; the remainder is reconstructed from the germline J gene. The V call is TRBV1, the J call TRBJ2-3, with 8 bases lining up with TRBD2. CDR1 and CDR2 from the germline V gene are NSQYPW and LRSPGD (reference sequence). The CDR3 covers 16 residues. With 1 base clipped from V and 0 bases from J, the junction kept 3 bases outside the gene matches. Partial CDR3 DNA: TGCACCTGCAGTGCAGCTGGGGGGCATAGTGCAGAA. Amino acid sequence: CTCSAAGGHSAE. The entire CDR3 sequence reads CTCSAAGGHSAETLYF.

In this sample, this clone turned up a few times. All gene names here are mouse names. The read halts 4 residues ahead of the CDR3 end, with the missing end drawn from the germline J gene. The chain uses TRBV17 and TRBJ1-1, with a possible D match to TRBD1 (6 bases). The CDR3 is 13 residues long. Germline V gene sequence: CDR1 MNHDT, CDR2 YYDKIL. Partial CDR3 DNA: TGTGCTAGCAGTAGAGATGGACAGACA. It encodes CASSRDGQT. The whole CDR3 region reads CASSRDGQTEVFF.

About this clone itself: The gene symbols are mouse symbols. The read gets to within 4 residues of the CDR3 end, and the germline J gene fills in the rest. V is TRBV13-1 and J is TRBJ2-7; TRBD2 aligns across 10 bases. V trimming: 2 bases; J trimming: 3 bases; junction bases outside the gene matches: 8. This CDR3 is 16 amino acids long. Germline CDR1 is NSHNY and CDR2 is SYGAGN. This chain's CDR3 is CASSDVTGTGVYEQYF. CDR3 bases read: TGTGCCAGCAGTGACGTCACCGGGACTGGGGTCTAT.

With regard to this clone: Gene names and germline match the mouse. The read ends 4 residues shy of where the CDR3 ends; the end is completed using the germline J gene. Other DNA sequences within the sample encode an identical CDR3. The chain links TRBV1 to TRBJ2-5, with TRBD2 identical over 8 bases. CDR1 NSQYPW and CDR2 LRSPGD come from the germline V gene (reference sequence). V trimming: 3 bases; J trimming: 3 bases; junction bases outside the gene matches: 2. The CDR3 contains 14 residues. CDR3 in amino acids: CTCSAGGVQDTQYF. CDR3 bases read: TGCACCTGCAGTGCTGGGGGGGTTCAAGAC. Supplemented by reference TRBV1 and TRBJ2-5, the full variable domain reads VTLLEQNPRWRLVPRGQAVNLRCILKNSQYPWMSWYQQDLQKQLQWLFTLRSPGDKEVKSLPGADYLATRVTDTELRLQVANMSQGRTLYCTCSAGGVQDTQYFGPGTRLLVL.

This clone was found a few times. The genes and germline here are from mouse. The sequenced fragment ends 4 residues before the CDR3 boundary, so the rest is inferred from the germline J gene. The sample has other DNA sequences that encode this CDR3 too. The chain is built from TRBV19 and TRBJ2-3; TRBD1 matches 10 bases. Germline-derived CDR1 and CDR2 are FNHDT and SITEND (reference sequence). J gave up 0 bases and V 4 bases, and 2 bases lay outside the gene matches. The CDR3 sequence is 15 residues long. CDR3 bases read: TGTGCCAGCAGTGACAGGGGGCGGAGTGCAGAA. It is translated as CASSDRGRSAE. The full CDR3 protein is CASSDRGRSAETLYF. Combining the CDR3 with reference TRBV19 and TRBJ2-3 gives the whole variable domain GGIITQTPKFLIGQEGQKLTLKCQQNFNHDTMYWYRQDSGKGLRLIYYSITENDLQKGDLSEGYDASREKKSSFSLTVTSAQKNEMAVFLCASSDRGRSAETLYFGSGTRLTVL.

This clone was detected a few times. The listed genes are named as in mouse. The read terminates 4 residues before the CDR3 end, so the remaining end is supplied by the germline J gene. This CDR3 is also generated by other DNA sequences in the sample. The rearrangement uses TRBV1 and TRBJ1-2, with 8 bases that match TRBD1. The length of the CDR3 is 14 residues. From germline, CDR1 is NSQYPW and CDR2 LRSPGD (reference sequence). The trim removed 2 bases at V and 2 bases at J, leaving 1 base unmatched. CDR3 protein: CTCSARQGNSDYTF. CDR3 DNA, as far as it was read: TGCACCTGCAGTGCACGACAGGGGAACTCC.

This clone was counted many times. Gene names follow the mouse nomenclature. From the germline J gene comes the end of the CDR3, since the read stops 4 residues before it. Other DNA sequences within the sample encode an identical CDR3. This chain joins TRBV1 and TRBJ2-2, with a possible D match to TRBD1 (5 bases). Trimming removed 4 bases from V and 1 base from J, with 7 bases in between. Germline V gene data show CDR1 as NSQYPW and CDR2 as LRSPGD (reference sequence). The CDR3 spans 14 residues. The sequenced part of the CDR3 DNA is TGCACCTGCAGTGTGGACAAAAACACCGGG. Translating it yields CTCSVDKNTG. The entire CDR3 reads CTCSVDKNTGQLYF.

Concerning this clone: The genes and germline here are from mouse. The CDR3 is cut off 4 residues early in the read; its end comes from the germline J gene. Different DNA sequences within this sample yield the same CDR3. The chain recombines TRBV13-2 with TRBJ1-1; 8 bases align to TRBD1. The CDR3 spans 12 residues. Germline CDR1 reads NNHNN; CDR2 reads SYGAGS (reference sequence). CDR3 amino acids: CASGGTGTEVFF. Incomplete CDR3 DNA: TGTGCCAGCGGTGGGACAGGGACA.